The entry below describes one T cell receptor beta chain. This sample is drawn from a study of cytomegalovirus exposure and HLA in healthy donors. The CDR3 has 18 amino acids. Germline trimming cut 1 base from V and 2 bases from J; bases unmatched to any gene: 12. Looked up from germline, CDR1 is SGHAT and CDR2 is FQNNGV. The PCR employed 60 Vbeta primers together with 13 Jbeta primers. The repertoire was sequenced with immunoSEQ multiplex PCR; TCRdb's copy has only in-frame clones and lacks some. The table has approximately 220,000 clones, less than 85% seen once; the top ten hold 0.63%. Sequenced input: PBMCs. The chain joins TRBV11-2 to TRBJ2-7; 9 bases map to TRBD2. The TCR was taken from a man aged 18 to 29 in good health and CMV-seronegative. The CDR3 region has the DNA TGTGCCAGCAGCTTAGTAATTAGGGTAGCGGGAGCAACCTACGAGCAGTACTTC. This encodes CASSLVIRVAGATYEQYF.